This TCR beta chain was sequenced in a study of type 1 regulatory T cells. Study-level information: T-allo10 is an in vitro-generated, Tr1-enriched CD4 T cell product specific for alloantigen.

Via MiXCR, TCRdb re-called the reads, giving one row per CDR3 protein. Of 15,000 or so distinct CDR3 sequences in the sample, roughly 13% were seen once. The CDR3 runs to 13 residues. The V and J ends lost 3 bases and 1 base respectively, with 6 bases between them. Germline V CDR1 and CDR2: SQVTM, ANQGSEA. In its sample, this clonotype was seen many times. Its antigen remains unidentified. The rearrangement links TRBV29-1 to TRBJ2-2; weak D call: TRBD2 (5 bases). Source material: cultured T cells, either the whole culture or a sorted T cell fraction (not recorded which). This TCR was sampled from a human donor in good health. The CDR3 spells CSVDEGNTGELFF. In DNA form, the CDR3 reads TGCAGCGTTGACGAGGGGAACACCGGGGAGCTGTTTTTT.